This T cell receptor beta chain came from a study of cytomegalovirus exposure and HLA in healthy donors (dated by TCRdb to about 2017). The study in broad terms: In an earlier analysis of about 560 of the donors, less than 350 Gb of sequence data and 120 million or so unique TCR beta sequences from about 180 million T cells were reported. An early release covering more than 500 HLA-typed donors comprised 250 to 350 gigabases of sequencing data and about 90 million unique TCR sequences. Of the approximately 400 genotyped donors, approximately 82% fell in the genetic ancestry cluster associated with self-reported Caucasian donors. The aim of the study was to test whether cataloging public T cell receptors could identify signatures of past pathogen exposure. The study used immunosequencing to profile the T cell repertoires of more than 650 subjects and linked those repertoires to cytomegalovirus serostatus. A separate validation cohort of 90 to 150 different subjects was used in addition to the 666-subject first cohort. To predict cytomegalovirus infection status, the study combined high-throughput TCR immunosequencing, statistical association of individual TCRs with disease status, and machine learning. To study patterns of TCR occurrence, a later analysis re-analyzed previously published TCR beta repertoires from around 700 donors and added high-resolution HLA genotyping. In the later analysis, no new phenotypic data were used to find candidate immune exposures; instead, reliance was placed on TCR beta sequences and their occurrence across donors. An earlier analysis of approximately 580 of the donors used high-throughput TCR beta sequencing to judge whether each TCR beta V gene segment behaved as functional or pseudogenic. Alongside the repertoire data, information on donor age, sex, ethnicity and CMV serostatus was compiled. A later genetic analysis used genome-wide SNP genotypes for about 60% of the 666 donors, treating that subset as a discovery cohort. All discovery cohort repertoires had been generated using a single sequencing platform. HLA typing covered class I and class II loci at four-digit resolution. Typing coverage varied by locus: roughly 620-640 donors for A, B, C, DRB1 and DQB1; roughly 560 for DQA1; nearly 610 for DPA1; some 470 for DPB1. Roughly five DR-DQ haplotypes were treated as single units for association and clustering because of strong linkage in the cohort. Among about 400 genotyped donors of the cohort, an average of about 220,000 unique TCR beta nucleotide sequences was sequenced per donor, of which approximately 19% were non-productive. Study-wide conclusions, independent of this receptor: A later genetic analysis reported fewer N-insertions in productive TCRs among donors in an Asian-associated ancestry cluster than the roughly 620-donor mean. The classifier was reported to diagnose cytomegalovirus status with high specificity and sensitivity in both the original and validation cohorts. A few of the identified cytomegalovirus-associated TCR beta chains were confirmed in vitro to be specific for cytomegalovirus antigens. In a later genetic analysis, a missense DCLRE1C variant was associated with V-gene and J-gene trimming of TCR beta chains, and the association was replicated in an independent cohort. Linkage disequilibrium might explain the correlated functional status among segregating V segments, but an unknown experimental factor could not be ruled out. Most CMV-associated TCR beta chains appeared to be HLA-restricted in a later analysis, and the HLA associations seemed to be driven largely by CMV exposure. A cluster of highly shared sequence variants was judged likely to be a technical artifact of the sequencing pipeline. It was suggested by the authors that the approach could potentially be generalized to other disease states and immunological phenotypes. For the cohort, immune exposure information was limited to CMV serostatus. Because counts were too low, under 20 rarely observed V segments, including chromosome 9 orphons, were left out of the earlier analysis of 587 of the donors. Only TCR beta chains were sequenced in this cohort, and the absence of alpha or paired-chain data limited detectable features. According to a later analysis, parvovirus B19, influenza, CMV and Epstein-Barr virus appeared linked to several top co-occurrence clusters. Most TCR sequences were observed very rarely across donors, whereas some public TCRs were present in many individuals. HLA typing was unavailable for some donors at each locus, so association tests used only the typed subset. In a later analysis, TCR association rates were found to vary across HLA loci, with the most associated TCRs seen for DRB1 alleles and the fewest for HLA-C alleles. A further reported finding was that TCR beta sequences accurately predicted the HLA-A and HLA-B alleles for most subjects in the first cohort. The study gave a list of under 200 TCR beta chains associated with cytomegalovirus. A later analysis associated about 17,000 TCR beta sequences with specific HLA alleles at a false discovery rate of 0.05. Some IMGT-functional V segments, including TRBV6-2 and TRBV6-3, could not be told apart with the 87-base-pair reads, so those segments were excluded. An earlier analysis of around 500 of the donors showed that most TCR beta V segments appeared in productive rearrangements either about 87% or about 30% of the time, which broadly matched IMGT annotations. In a later analysis, HLA-associated TCR beta chains were found to be more clonally expanded and to have lower generation probabilities than equally common non-associated chains. Sequencing depth was assumed to be roughly uniform across donors in the presence/absence analyses, though that assumption may not hold. Strong co-occurrence of HLA alleles, especially DR and DQ, made assigning TCR associations to individual alleles difficult.

The library was built by means of the immunoSEQ multiplex PCR assay. A mixture of 60 forward primers for TCR Vbeta segments and 13 reverse primers for TCR Jbeta segments was used in the multiplex PCR. A multiplex PCR assay on genomic DNA amplified the CDR3 region of rearranged TCR beta genes. The amplified TCR beta libraries were sequenced on the Illumina HiSeq System as 87-base-pair reads. Regarding the original processing steps: A later analysis tallied roughly 80 million unique TCR beta chains across the 550 to 850 repertoires, and about 10 million of those chains were shared by two or more donors. A nearest-neighbor algorithm error-corrected the raw reads and collapsed the reads into unique sequences, merging closely related sequences to remove PCR and sequencing errors. V, D and J gene segments were assigned by aligning CDR3 sequences to IMGT reference sequences. For a sequence to be retained, a match of at least six nucleotides was required to both a V gene segment and a J gene segment. Rearrangements were called productive when the CDR3 lacked stop codons and stayed in frame with V and J; all others were non-productive. CDR3 was defined according to IMGT convention as the region running from the second conserved V-encoded cysteine to the conserved J-encoded phenylalanine. The earlier analysis of roughly 590 of the donors excluded any sequence lacking an unambiguous match to a single V gene segment. In an earlier analysis of 587 of the donors, V segments were called functional above 56.7% productive rearrangements and were called segregating when the between-donor standard deviation exceeded 5%. A statistical classification framework was built for diagnosing cytomegalovirus status from the catalog of TCR beta chain sequences. In a later analysis, TCR nucleotide sequences were compared against IMGT/GENE-DB human TR gene sequences so that V and J genes could be assigned. A later analysis assigned CDR3 sequences and most-parsimonious VDJ recombination scenarios with the TCRdist pipeline. In a later analysis, each TCR beta chain was defined by its CDR3 amino acid sequence together with its V-gene family, and reads lacking a unique V-gene family were excluded. A later analysis removed roughly 590 highly shared, low-generation-probability nucleotide sequences to deal with suspected cross-contamination and a sequencing artifact. A later analysis calculated a clonal expansion index for each public chain from normalized within-repertoire ranks of inferred template counts. In a later analysis, generation probabilities were computed with a VDJ recombination model fitted to out-of-frame rearrangements, and the resulting probabilities were checked against IGoR. A later analysis scored TCR-TCR, TCR-HLA and TCR-CMV co-occurrence with hypergeometric tests, applying a repertoire-size bias correction to TCR pairs. In a later analysis, false discovery rates were estimated by permuting HLA or CMV assignments 20 times. A later analysis grouped co-occurring TCRs with DBSCAN, adding TCRdist sequence similarity when clustering within HLA-allele-positive subsets. Repertoires with fewer than 30,000 or more than 120,000 public chains were left out of co-occurrence clustering, as were four to six repertoires with anomalous nucleotide sharing. As stored in TCRdb, this immuneACCESS dataset retains in-frame rearrangements with V and J assigned. A fraction of the clones does not appear; measured against another copy, unresolved V genes explain less than half of the discrepancy, and the remainder lacks a known reason. V, J and clone size are taken as reported in that table, and D and trimming were inferred from the DNA itself. In all, the sample holds 120,000 to 150,000 clones, and 66% of those were seen once. 6.5% of the sample lies in the top ten.

The cohort was made up of under 800 healthy bone marrow donors. At the time of sampling, all cohort members were nominally healthy, though unrecorded immune exposures were likely present. The donor tested CMV seronegative, placing the donor among the roughly 400 seronegative members of the cohort. A peripheral blood sample was provided by each donor, and peripheral blood mononuclear cells were used for TCR beta sequencing. The Qiagen DNeasy Blood Extraction Kit was used to extract genomic DNA from the blood cell samples. The CDR3 numbers 16 residues from cysteine through phenylalanine. Of all the DNA, just the CDR3 is kept, 48 bases in frame from base 1. The germline V gene gives CDR1 as SNHLY and CDR2 as FYNNEI. The V end gives up 6 bases and the J end 2 bases, leaving 6 bases in the junction not matched to a gene. Comment on this clone: Its antigen remains unidentified. One base away there is no much larger clone; base qualities are not given.

The sequenced material came from PBMCs. The V and J genes are TRBV2 and TRBJ2-2; TRBD2 aligns with 10 central bases. The sequence was obtained from a woman in her sixties or seventies in good health and CMV-seronegative. Here is the DNA: TGTGCCAGCAGCTTACTAGCGGGGCGAAACACCGGGGAGCTGTTTTTT. Its product reads: CASSLLAGRNTGELFF.